These 20 T cell receptor beta chains share one sample of origin, sequenced in a study of T cells in Graves' hyperthyroidism and ophthalmopathy. Regions amplified from RNA transcripts were the TCR beta CDR3 regions. When the TCR CDR3 underwent first-round RT-PCR, the HTBI primer set was used. TCRdb fed the multiplex PCR reads into MiXCR, producing one record per CDR3 protein. The sample has 500,000 to 650,000 distinct CDR3 sequences, 11% to 15% seen once. Sequencing was performed on blood. The receptors originated from a woman between 40 and 55 years old with Graves' hyperthyroidism.

This clonotype has a count of ten or more. CDR3 amino acids: CASSVLAGGYEQYF. CDR3 nucleotides: TGTGCCAGCAGTGTACTAGCGGGAGGGTACGAGCAGTACTTC. The chain joins TRBV28 to TRBJ2-7; TRBD2 matches at 13 bases. The CDR3 is 14 amino acids. The V gene's germline CDR1 is MDHEN and CDR2 SYDVKM. The V gene end was trimmed by 5 bases and the J gene end by 4 bases; junction bases not matched to a gene: 2.

This clonotype was detected ten times or more. V and J are TRBV20-1 and TRBJ2-3; 11 bases align to TRBD1. The J segment lost 1 base and the V segment lost 1 base, leaving 7 bases of the junction unmatched. Germline CDR1 and CDR2: DFQATT and SNEGSKA (reference sequence). The CDR3 runs to 17 residues. The CDR3 nucleotides read TGCAGTGCTAGAGGGCTCGGACAGGGGGCCCGCACAGATACGCAGTATTTT. This encodes CSARGLGQGARTDTQYF.

This clonotype came up many times. The chain is built from TRBV30 and TRBJ2-5; 7 nucleotides line up with TRBD2. There are 13 residues in the CDR3. Germline lookup yields CDR1 GTSNPN and CDR2 SVGIG (reference sequence). J lost 5 bases, V lost 3 bases, and 6 bases had no gene match. The DNA for the CDR3 is TGTGCCTGGAGCCCGGGGGGAGTGGAGACCCAGTACTTC. Its translation is CAWSPGGVETQYF.

There are a few counts of this clonotype. The V call is TRBV12-3 or TRBV12-4, the J call TRBJ2-3; the D gene is possibly TRBD2 (6 bases). With 10 bases removed from V and 0 bases from J, the gap between germline ends came to 14 bases. This CDR3 comprises 14 residues. In DNA form, the CDR3 reads TGTGCCACCCGTCGGGGACTCAGCACAGATACGCAGTATTTT. Its translation: CATRRGLSTDTQYF.

This clonotype was seen many times. This chain links TRBV12-3 or TRBV12-4 with TRBJ2-5; 11 bases agree with TRBD2. Trimming took 6 bases from V and 1 from J; bases not matched to a gene: 13. This CDR3 is built from 18 residues. CDR3 sequence (DNA): TGTGCCAGCAGCCAAAATATCCTAGCGGGAGGAACCCAAGAGACCCAGTACTTC. It translates to CASSQNILAGGTQETQYF.

Ten or more counts support this clonotype. The CDR3 DNA is TGTGCCAGCAGTTTCCACGAGCAGTACTTC. Protein: CASSFHEQYF. The genes are TRBV28 and TRBJ2-7, with D uncertain. V was shortened by 3 bases and J by 5 bases, with 2 bases between the two germline ends. Looked up from germline, CDR1 is MDHEN and CDR2 is SYDVKM. The CDR3 totals 10 residues.

Ten or more counts support this clonotype. The gene calls are TRBV6-2 or TRBV6-3 and TRBJ2-1; unclear D gene. The V gene lost 2 bases and the J gene lost 0 bases, with 8 bases spanning the gap. From germline, CDR1 is MNHEY and CDR2 SVGEGT. The CDR3 has 15 residues. Here the CDR3 DNA reads TGTGCCAGCAGTTACGGCGGAAACTCCTACAATGAGCAGTTCTTC. Translated: CASSYGGNSYNEQFF.

This clonotype was observed many times. The chain combines TRBV9 with TRBJ1-1; D unresolved. Germline CDR1 is SGDLS and CDR2 is YYNGEE. Trimming left V 4 bases short and J 1 base short, with 5 bases between. This CDR3 is built from 12 residues. DNA for the CDR3: TGTGCCAGCAGCACCGCGAACACTGAAGCTTTCTTT. Translated: CASSTANTEAFF.

This clonotype was observed a few times. This rearrangement joins TRBV7-9 to TRBJ2-5; 10 bases agree with TRBD1. The germline gives CDR1 SEHNR, CDR2 FQNEAQ (reference sequence). The V segment lost 4 bases and the J segment 3 bases; nucleotides outside the gene matches: 5. This CDR3 comprises 15 residues. CDR3 sequence: CASSSWTGGEETQYF. In DNA form, the CDR3 reads TGTGCCAGCAGCTCCTGGACAGGGGGAGAAGAGACCCAGTACTTC. Looking up the rest from reference TRBV7-9 and TRBJ2-5 gives the full variable domain: DTGVSQNPRHKITKRGQNVTFRCDPISEHNRLYWYRQTLGQGPEFLTYFQNEAQLEKSRLLSDRFSAERPKGSFSTLEIQRTEQGDSAMYLCASSSWTGGEETQYFGPGTRLLVL.

This clonotype was observed many times. The chain carries TRBV30 and TRBJ2-2, with TRBD1 matching over 7 bases. This CDR3 spans 14 amino acids. Trimming at V came to 1 base and at J to 3 bases, leaving 2 bases not matched to a gene. CDR1 and CDR2 from the germline V gene are GTSNPN and SVGIG (reference sequence). The CDR3 DNA reads as TGTGCCTGGAGTGAGGGGGCGTACACCGGGGAGCTGTTTTTT. It is translated as CAWSEGAYTGELFF.

Many counts were recorded for this clonotype. The V gene is TRBV11-3, the J gene TRBJ2-1, with TRBD1 matching over 8 bases. V was pared by 5 bases and J by 9 bases, with 9 bases of the junction left unmatched. Looked up from germline, CDR1 is SGHNT and CDR2 is YENEEA. CDR3 length: 14 amino acids. The CDR3 loop is CASSHRDRPGEQFF. CDR3 nucleotides: TGTGCCAGCAGCCACCGGGACAGGCCGGGTGAGCAGTTCTTC.

This clonotype showed up just a few times. The rearrangement joins TRBV10-2 to TRBJ2-5; 9 nucleotides match TRBD2. The CDR3 is made up of 13 amino acids. From germline, CDR1 is WSHSY and CDR2 SAAADI. The J segment lost 3 bases and the V segment lost 4 bases, leaving 0 bases of the junction unmatched. The CDR3 sequence: CASSGLAEETQYF. As DNA, the CDR3 is TGCGCCAGCAGTGGACTAGCGGAAGAGACCCAGTACTTC.

This clonotype showed up just a few times. The CDR3 DNA is TGTGCCAGCAGCCAAGTGGACAGGCTGAACACTGAAGCTTTCTTT. It encodes CASSQVDRLNTEAFF. The genes are TRBV4-2 and TRBJ1-1, with 7 positions matching TRBD1. The CDR3 sequence is 15 residues long. The J segment lost 0 bases and the V segment lost 1 base, leaving 2 bases of the junction unmatched. Germline V gene data show CDR1 as LGHNA and CDR2 as YNFKEQ.

The V gene is TRBV10-3, the J gene TRBJ1-5, with D maybe TRBD1 (6 bases). This CDR3 is built from 14 residues. The ends were cut back, 5 bases at V and 4 bases at J, with 12 bases in the middle. Germline assignment: CDR1 ENHRY and CDR2 SYGVKD. In DNA, the CDR3 is TGTGCCATCAGTACCTCAGGGGATAATCAGCCCCAGCATTTT. This translates into CAISTSGDNQPQHF.

The table lists this clonotype with many counts. The chain combines TRBV11-3 with TRBJ2-5; 7 bases match TRBD1. The CDR3 sequence is 15 residues long. The trim removed 0 bases at V and 4 bases at J, leaving 5 bases unmatched. The germline CDR1 and CDR2 sequences are SGHNT and YENEEA. CDR3 sequence reads: CASSLEGQPSETQYF. CDR3 nucleotide sequence: TGTGCCAGCAGCTTAGAGGGACAGCCATCAGAGACCCAGTACTTC.

There are many counts of this clonotype. The genes are TRBV28 and TRBJ2-1, with TRBD2 matching 11 bases. This CDR3 has 16 amino acids. The germline V gene encodes CDR1 MDHEN and CDR2 SYDVKM. V was clipped by 6 bases and J by 6 bases; unmatched bases: 10. The DNA of the CDR3 is TGTGCCAGCAGCCCAGTAGCGGGGGGGGGGGGCAATGAGCAGTTCTTC. This codes for CASSPVAGGGGNEQFF.

This clonotype was picked up many times. The J gene is TRBJ1-1, the V gene TRBV12-3 or TRBV12-4; a possible D gene is TRBD1 (5 bases). The V end was cut by 3 bases, the J end by 0 bases, with 11 bases between. The CDR3 extends over 15 amino acids. The CDR3 region has the DNA TGTGCCAGCAGTTTTGTTGGGGCCCTGAACACTGAAGCTTTCTTT. Translating it yields CASSFVGALNTEAFF.

This clonotype was seen at least ten times. This CDR3 reads CASSFKGRGYSNQPQHF. In DNA form, the CDR3 reads TGTGCCAGCAGTTTTAAGGGGCGCGGATATAGCAATCAGCCCCAGCATTTT. The rearrangement uses TRBV12-3 or TRBV12-4 and TRBJ1-5; D possibly corresponds to TRBD1 (5 bases). V shed 3 bases and J shed 0 bases, with 15 bases lying between them. The CDR3 length is 17 residues.

About this clonotype: A much bigger clone sits one base away, suggesting this may be a read error. Likely a read error: the CDR3 ends without its conserved phenylalanine or tryptophan. The genes are TRBV3-1 and TRBJ2-1; D is perhaps TRBD2 (5 bases). This CDR3 comprises 15 residues. Germline CDR1 is LGHDT and CDR2 is YNNKEL (reference sequence). With 5 bases removed from V and 1 base from J, the gap between germline ends came to 12 bases. As DNA, the CDR3 is TGTGCCAGCAGCGTCACTAGGAATTCCTACAATGAGCAGTTCCTC. Amino acid sequence: CASSVTRNSYNEQFL.

A few counts support this clonotype. Written as DNA, the CDR3 is TGTGCCAGCAGGGAAAACAGGGGACAGCCCCAGCATTTT. It codes for CASRENRGQPQHF. The V gene is TRBV27, the J gene TRBJ1-5, with 7 bases identical to TRBD1. Germline CDR1 MNHEY, CDR2 SMNVEV (reference sequence). V was clipped by 6 bases and J by 7 bases; unmatched bases: 6. The CDR3 extends over 13 amino acids.